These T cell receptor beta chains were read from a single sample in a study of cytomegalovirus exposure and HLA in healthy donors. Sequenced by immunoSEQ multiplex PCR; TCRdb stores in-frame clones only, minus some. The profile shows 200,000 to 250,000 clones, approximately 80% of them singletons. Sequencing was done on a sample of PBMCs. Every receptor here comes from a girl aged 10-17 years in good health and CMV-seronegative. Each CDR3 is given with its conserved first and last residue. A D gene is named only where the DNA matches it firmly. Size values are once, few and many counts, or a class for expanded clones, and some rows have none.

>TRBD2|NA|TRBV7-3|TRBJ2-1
CASSLGLAGPSLANEQFF
TGTGCCAGCAGCTTAGGACTAGCGGGCCCGTCTTTGGCCAATGAGCAGTTCTTC
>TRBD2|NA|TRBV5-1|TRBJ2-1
CASSFNSGGYNEQFF
TGCGCCAGCAGCTTTAATAGCGGGGGCTACAATGAGCAGTTCTTC
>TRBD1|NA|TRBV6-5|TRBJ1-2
CASSQPRQGVRGYTF
TGTGCCAGCAGCCAACCCCGACAGGGGGTACGAGGCTACACCTTC
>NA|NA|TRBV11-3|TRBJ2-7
CASSLGGTYEQYF
TGTGCCAGCAGCTTAGGAGGTACCTACGAGCAGTACTTC
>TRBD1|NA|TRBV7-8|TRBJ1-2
CASSGVGQGIYGYTF
TGTGCCAGCAGTGGGGTGGGACAGGGGATATATGGCTACACCTTC
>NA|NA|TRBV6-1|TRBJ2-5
CASSRQERRETQYF
TGTGCCAGCAGTCGACAGGAAAGGAGAGAGACCCAGTACTTC
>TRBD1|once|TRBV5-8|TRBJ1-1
CASSPGQANTEAFF
TGTGCCAGCAGCCCGGGACAGGCGAACACTGAAGCTTTCTTT
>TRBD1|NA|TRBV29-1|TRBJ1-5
CSVETGVNQPQHF
TGCAGCGTGGAGACAGGGGTCAATCAGCCCCAGCATTTT
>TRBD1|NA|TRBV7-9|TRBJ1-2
CASSLGTRTGNTF
TGTGCCAGCAGCTTGGGAACCCGGACAGGGAACACCTTC
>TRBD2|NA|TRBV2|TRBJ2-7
CASRGLAVEQYF
TGTGCCAGCAGGGGACTAGCTGTCGAGCAGTACTTC
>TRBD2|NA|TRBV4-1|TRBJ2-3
CASSQEWASGSTDTQYF
TGCGCCAGCAGCCAAGAATGGGCTAGCGGTAGCACAGATACGCAGTATTTT
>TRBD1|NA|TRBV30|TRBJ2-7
CAWSERQGARTEQYF
TGTGCCTGGAGTGAACGACAGGGGGCGCGCACCGAGCAGTACTTC
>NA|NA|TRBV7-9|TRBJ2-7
CASREYRDEQYF
TGTGCCAGCAGGGAATACAGGGACGAGCAGTACTTC
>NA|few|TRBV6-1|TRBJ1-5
CASSDGLNQPQHF
TGTGCCAGCAGTGACGGACTCAATCAGCCCCAGCATTTT
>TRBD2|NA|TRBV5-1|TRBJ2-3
CASSTLAGGSGDTQYF
TGCGCCAGCAGCACCCTAGCGGGAGGCTCGGGGGATACGCAGTATTTT
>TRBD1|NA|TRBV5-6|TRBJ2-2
CASSPGQGVTGELFF
TGTGCCAGCAGCCCGGGACAGGGGGTCACCGGGGAGCTGTTTTTT
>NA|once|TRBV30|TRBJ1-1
CAWSVRVGPSRAEAFF
TGTGCCTGGAGTGTACGCGTAGGCCCTTCACGGGCTGAAGCTTTCTTT
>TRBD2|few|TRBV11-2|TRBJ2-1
CASSPQALAGGQFF
TGTGCCAGCAGCCCCCAGGCGCTAGCGGGAGGACAGTTCTTC
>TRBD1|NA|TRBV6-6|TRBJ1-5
CASGDRAGQPQHF
TGTGCCAGCGGGGACAGGGCAGGTCAGCCCCAGCATTTT
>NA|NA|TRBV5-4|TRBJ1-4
CASSLSVNEKLFF
TGTGCCAGCAGCTTGTCGGTTAATGAAAAACTGTTTTTT
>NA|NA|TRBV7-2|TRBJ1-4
CASSSYRDEKLFF
TGTGCCAGCAGCTCTTACAGGGATGAAAAACTGTTTTTT
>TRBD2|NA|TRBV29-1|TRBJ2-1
CSVLNGGGVHEQFF
TGCAGCGTCCTAAATGGGGGAGGGGTCCATGAGCAGTTCTTC
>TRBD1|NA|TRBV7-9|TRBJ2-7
CASSLTRDRGYEQYF
TGTGCCAGCAGCTTAACCCGGGACAGGGGCTACGAGCAGTACTTC
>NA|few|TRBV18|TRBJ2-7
CASSPSEGSTYEQYF
TGTGCCAGCTCACCATCGGAGGGATCGACCTACGAGCAGTACTTC
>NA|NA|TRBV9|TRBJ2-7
CASSVAGEFGEQYF
TGTGCCAGCAGCGTAGCGGGAGAATTTGGCGAGCAGTACTTC
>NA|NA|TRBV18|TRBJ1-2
CASSPPTLNYGYTF
TGTGCCAGCTCACCACCAACACTAAACTATGGCTACACCTTC
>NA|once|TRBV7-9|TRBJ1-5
CASSEQDSNQPQHF
TGTGCCAGCAGCGAACAGGATAGCAATCAGCCCCAGCATTTT
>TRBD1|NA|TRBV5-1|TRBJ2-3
CASSLGTGGMFTDTQYF
TGCGCCAGCAGCCTAGGGACAGGGGGCATGTTCACAGATACGCAGTATTTT
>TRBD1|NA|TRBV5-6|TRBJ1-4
CASSYRGINEKLFF
TGTGCCAGCAGCTACAGGGGGATTAATGAAAAACTGTTTTTT
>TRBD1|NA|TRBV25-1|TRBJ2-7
CASSETTGEDEQYF
TGTGCCAGCAGTGAAACGACAGGGGAGGACGAGCAGTACTTC
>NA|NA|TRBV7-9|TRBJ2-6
CASSLAGGRGANVLTF
TGTGCCAGCAGCTTAGCCGGGGGGCGTGGGGCCAACGTCCTGACTTTC
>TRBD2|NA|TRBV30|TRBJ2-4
CAWKVGGGDIQYF
TGTGCCTGGAAGGTGGGCGGGGGGGATATTCAGTACTTC
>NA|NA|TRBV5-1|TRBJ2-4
CASSVDSAAKNIQYF
TGCGCCAGCAGCGTTGACAGTGCCGCCAAAAACATTCAGTACTTC
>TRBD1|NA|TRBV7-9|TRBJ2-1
CASSDRDRGNEQFF
TGTGCCAGCAGCGATCGAGACAGGGGCAATGAGCAGTTCTTC
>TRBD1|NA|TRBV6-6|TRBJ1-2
CASNLPGQGYGYTF
TGTGCCAGCAACCTGCCAGGACAGGGGTATGGCTACACCTTC
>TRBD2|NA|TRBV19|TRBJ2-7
CASSFGRGGYEQYF
TGTGCCAGTAGTTTCGGGCGGGGGGGCTACGAGCAGTACTTC
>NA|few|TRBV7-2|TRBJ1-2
CASSPQTAFYGYTF
TGTGCCAGCAGCCCCCAGACAGCTTTCTATGGCTACACCTTC
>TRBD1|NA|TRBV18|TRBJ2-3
CASSPGQGAQYF
TGTGCCAGCTCGCCTGGACAGGGTGCGCAGTATTTT
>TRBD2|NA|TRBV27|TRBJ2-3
CASSLGLGSTDTQYF
TGTGCCAGCAGTCTGGGACTAGGAAGCACAGATACGCAGTATTTT
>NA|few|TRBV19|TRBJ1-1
CASTWGGNTEAFF
TGTGCCAGCACATGGGGGGGGAACACTGAAGCTTTCTTT
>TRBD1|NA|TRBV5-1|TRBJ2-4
CASSLEPTTGGNIQYF
TGCGCCAGCAGCTTGGAACCTACAACAGGGGGGAACATTCAGTACTTC
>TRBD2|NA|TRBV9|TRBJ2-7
CASSVDGGRDPHSYEQYF
TGTGCCAGCAGCGTAGACGGCGGGAGGGATCCCCACTCCTACGAGCAGTACTTC
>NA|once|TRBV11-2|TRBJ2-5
CASSLLQETQYF
TGTGCCAGCAGCTTATTACAAGAGACCCAGTACTTC
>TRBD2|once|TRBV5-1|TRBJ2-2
CASSMGLAGRTNTGELFF
TGCGCCAGCAGCATGGGACTAGCGGGGCGGACGAACACCGGGGAGCTGTTTTTT
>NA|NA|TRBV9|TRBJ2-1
CASSASRTGRPYNEQFF
TGTGCCAGCAGCGCCTCCCGAACAGGGAGACCCTACAATGAGCAGTTCTTC
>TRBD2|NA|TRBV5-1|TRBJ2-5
CASSRVRGQETQYF
TGCGCCAGCAGCCGGGTGCGGGGGCAAGAGACCCAGTACTTC
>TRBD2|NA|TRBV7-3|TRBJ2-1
CASSLSGSFLNEQFF
TGTGCCAGCAGCTTGAGCGGGAGTTTCCTCAATGAGCAGTTCTTC
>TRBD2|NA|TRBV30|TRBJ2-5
CAWSGLAGTQTQYF
TGTGCCTGGAGTGGACTAGCGGGGACGCAGACCCAGTACTTC
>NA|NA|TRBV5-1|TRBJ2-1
CASSLFSLATYNEQFF
TGCGCCAGCAGCTTGTTTTCCCTAGCGACCTACAATGAGCAGTTCTTC
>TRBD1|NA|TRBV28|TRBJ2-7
CASRGSLGQGVYEQYF
TGTGCCAGCAGGGGATCGTTGGGACAGGGCGTTTACGAGCAGTACTTC
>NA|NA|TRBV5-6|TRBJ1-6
CASSLDGTGRSSPLHF
TGTGCCAGCAGCTTGGACGGCACAGGGAGAAGTTCACCCCTCCACTTT
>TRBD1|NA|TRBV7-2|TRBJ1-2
CASSLAGTGGHGYTF
TGTGCCAGCAGCTTGGCCGGGACAGGGGGCCATGGCTACACCTTC
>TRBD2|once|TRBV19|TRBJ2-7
CASSKSGTSGRTYEQYF
TGTGCCAGTAGTAAGTCCGGGACTAGCGGGCGTACCTACGAGCAGTACTTC